These T cell receptor beta chains were read from a single sample in a study of metastatic and nonmetastatic thyroid tumors. Via MiXCR, TCRdb re-called the PCR reads. The sample has approximately 15,000 clones, roughly 21% seen once. Input material: adjacent normal tissue. These receptors all come from a female donor with papillary thyroid cancer or a benign thyroid nodule (not recorded which). Some clones in this sample may be carry-over from other donors' samples. CDR3s include the opening cysteine and the closing phenylalanine or tryptophan. The D gene is left open where the match is weak. Clone sizes are shown as once, few or many counts, or a class when the clone is expanded.

D,size,J,V,DNA,CDR3
NA,medium-sized,TRBJ2-5,TRBV6-1,TGTGCCAGCAGTGAGCTACTACTGGAGACCCAGTACTTC,CASSELLLETQYF
NA,medium-sized,TRBJ1-4,TRBV27,TGTGCCAGCAGTCCGTTCCGGGGGCATGAAAAACTGTTTTTT,CASSPFRGHEKLFF
NA,many,TRBJ2-1,TRBV7-6,TGTGCCAGCGGACTGGATTATTCAAACTCCTACAATGAGCAGTTCTTC,CASGLDYSNSYNEQFF
NA,many,TRBJ1-4,TRBV20-1,TGCAGTGCTAGTGAGGCGGAATCTAATGAAAAACTGTTTTTT,CSASEAESNEKLFF
TRBD1,few,TRBJ2-1,TRBV25-1,TGTGCCAGCAGCGCTACAGGGGTATGTGAGCAGTTCTTC,CASSATGVCEQFF
NA,many,TRBJ1-1,TRBV5-6,TGTGCCAGCAGCTTGGGACAGCAGATAGTAGCTTTCTTT,CASSLGQQIVAFF
NA,few,TRBJ2-1,TRBV12-3/TRBV12-4,TGTGCCAGCAGACCCACTATCGGGGGTTATAATGAGCAGTTCTTC,CASRPTIGGYNEQFF
TRBD2,medium-sized,TRBJ2-7,TRBV27,TGTGCCAGCAGTTTATCGGGGCGGGAGGGTTGGCAGTACTTC,CASSLSGREGWQYF
NA,few,TRBJ2-3,TRBV6-2/TRBV6-3,TGTGCCAGCACCTCGGGTGAACTAGCTGGATATACGCAGTATTTT,CASTSGELAGYTQYF
NA,few,TRBJ1-5,TRBV28,TGTGCCAGCAGTTTGACTTGGGCCATCAATCAGCCCCAGCATTTT,CASSLTWAINQPQHF
NA,medium-sized,TRBJ2-1,TRBV12-3/TRBV12-4,TGTGCCAGCAGTTTGGACAGAGGACCCTACAATGAGCAGTTCTTC,CASSLDRGPYNEQFF